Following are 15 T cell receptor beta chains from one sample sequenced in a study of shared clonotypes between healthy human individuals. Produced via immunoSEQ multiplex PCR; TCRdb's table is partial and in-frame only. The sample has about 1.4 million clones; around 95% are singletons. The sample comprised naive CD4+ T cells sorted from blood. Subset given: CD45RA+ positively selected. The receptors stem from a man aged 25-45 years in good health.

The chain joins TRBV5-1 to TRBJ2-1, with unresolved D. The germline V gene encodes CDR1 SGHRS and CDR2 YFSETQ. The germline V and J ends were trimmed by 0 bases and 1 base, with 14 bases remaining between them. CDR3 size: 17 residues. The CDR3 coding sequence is TGCGCCAGCAGCTTGGCCCTCGGTCTCCTATCCTACAATGAGCAGTTCTTC. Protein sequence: CASSLALGLLSYNEQFF.

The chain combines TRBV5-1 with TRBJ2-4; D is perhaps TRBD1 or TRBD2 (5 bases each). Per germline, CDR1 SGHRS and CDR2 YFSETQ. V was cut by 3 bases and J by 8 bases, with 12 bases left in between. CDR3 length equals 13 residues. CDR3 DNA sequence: TGCGCCAGCAGCTCGGTGAGGGGATACATTCAGTACTTC. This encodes CASSSVRGYIQYF.

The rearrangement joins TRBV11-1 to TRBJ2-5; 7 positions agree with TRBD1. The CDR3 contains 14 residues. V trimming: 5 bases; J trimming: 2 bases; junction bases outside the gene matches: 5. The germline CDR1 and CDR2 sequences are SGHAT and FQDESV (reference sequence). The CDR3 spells CASSKDRRQETQYF. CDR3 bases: TGTGCCAGCAGCAAGGACAGGAGACAAGAGACCCAGTACTTC. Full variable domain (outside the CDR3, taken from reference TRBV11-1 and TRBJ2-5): EAEVAQSPRYKITEKSQAVAFWCDPISGHATLYWYRQILGQGPELLVQFQDESVVDDSQLPKDRFSAERLKGVDSTLKIQPAELGDSAMYLCASSKDRRQETQYFGPGTRLLVL.

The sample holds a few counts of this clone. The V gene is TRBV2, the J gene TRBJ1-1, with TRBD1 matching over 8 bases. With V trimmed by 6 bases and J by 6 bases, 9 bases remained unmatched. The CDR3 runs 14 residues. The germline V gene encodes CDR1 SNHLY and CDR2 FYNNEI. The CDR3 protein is CASRGQVFWAEAFF. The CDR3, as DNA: TGTGCCAGCAGGGGACAGGTGTTTTGGGCTGAAGCTTTCTTT.

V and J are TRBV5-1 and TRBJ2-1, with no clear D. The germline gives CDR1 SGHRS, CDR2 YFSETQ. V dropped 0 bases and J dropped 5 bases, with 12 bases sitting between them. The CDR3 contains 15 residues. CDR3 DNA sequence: TGCGCCAGCAGCTTGGTGGGCAGCTCTGACAATGAGCAGTTCTTC. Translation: CASSLVGSSDNEQFF.

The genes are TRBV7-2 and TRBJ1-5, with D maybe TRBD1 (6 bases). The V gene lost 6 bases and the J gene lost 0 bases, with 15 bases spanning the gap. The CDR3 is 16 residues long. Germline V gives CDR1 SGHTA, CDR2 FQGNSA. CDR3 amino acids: CASSLYRDASNQPQHF. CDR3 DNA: TGTGCCAGCAGTCTTTACAGGGACGCTAGCAATCAGCCCCAGCATTTT.

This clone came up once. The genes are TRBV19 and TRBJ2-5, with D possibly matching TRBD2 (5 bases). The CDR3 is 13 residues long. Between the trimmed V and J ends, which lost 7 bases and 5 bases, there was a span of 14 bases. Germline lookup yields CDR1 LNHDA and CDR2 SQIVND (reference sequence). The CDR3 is CASTGRGGETQYF. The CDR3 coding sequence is TGTGCCAGTACGGGCAGAGGAGGCGAGACCCAGTACTTC.

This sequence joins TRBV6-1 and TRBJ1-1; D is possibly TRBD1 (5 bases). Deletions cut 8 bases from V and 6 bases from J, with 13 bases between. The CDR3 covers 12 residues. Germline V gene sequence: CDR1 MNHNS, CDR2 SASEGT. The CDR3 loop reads CASRSQGAEAFF. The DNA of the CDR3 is TGTGCCAGCCGATCCCAGGGCGCTGAAGCTTTCTTT.

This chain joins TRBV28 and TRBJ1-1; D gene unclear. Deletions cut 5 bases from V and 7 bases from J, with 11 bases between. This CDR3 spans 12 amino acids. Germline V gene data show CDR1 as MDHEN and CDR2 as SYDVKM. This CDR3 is CASSRPGFEAFF. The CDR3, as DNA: TGTGCCAGCAGTAGGCCGGGGTTTGAAGCTTTCTTT.

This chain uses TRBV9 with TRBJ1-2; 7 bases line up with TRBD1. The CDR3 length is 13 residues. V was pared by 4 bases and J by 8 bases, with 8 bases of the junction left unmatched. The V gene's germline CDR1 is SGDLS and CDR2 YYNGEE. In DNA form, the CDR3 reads TGTGCCAGCAGCATAGCAGGGGGACGGGGCTACACCTTC. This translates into CASSIAGGRGYTF. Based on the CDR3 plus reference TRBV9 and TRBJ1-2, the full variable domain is DSGVTQTPKHLITATGQRVTLRCSPRSGDLSVYWYQQSLDQGLQFLIQYYNGEERAKGNILERFSAQQFPDLHSELNLSSLELGDSALYFCASSIAGGRGYTFGSGTRLTVV.

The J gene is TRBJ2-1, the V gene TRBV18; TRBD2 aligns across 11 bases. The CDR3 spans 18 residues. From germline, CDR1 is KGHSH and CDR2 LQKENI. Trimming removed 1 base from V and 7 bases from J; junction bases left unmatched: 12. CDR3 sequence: CASSPRGASGRYLNEQFF. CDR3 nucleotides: TGTGCCAGCTCACCACGAGGAGCTAGCGGGAGGTACTTGAATGAGCAGTTCTTC.

CDR3: CASSPIKVGVGNQPQHF. Written as DNA, the CDR3 is TGTGCCAGCTCACCTATTAAGGTTGGGGTGGGCAATCAGCCCCAGCATTTT. V usage is TRBV18 and J usage is TRBJ1-5, with no clear D. Germline V CDR1 and CDR2: KGHSH, LQKENI. This CDR3 is 17 amino acids long. The V end lost 3 bases, the J end lost 2 bases, and 17 bases lay between the germline ends.

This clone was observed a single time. The CDR3 DNA follows: TGTGCCAGCAGTCTTGGTGGGACTATTGTCTACGAGCAGTACTTC. It translates to CASSLGGTIVYEQYF. V is TRBV27 and J is TRBJ2-7; 7 nucleotides agree with TRBD2. J lost 3 bases, V lost 5 bases, and 10 bases had no gene match. Germline CDR1 is MNHEY and CDR2 is SMNVEV (reference sequence). The CDR3 is made up of 15 amino acids.

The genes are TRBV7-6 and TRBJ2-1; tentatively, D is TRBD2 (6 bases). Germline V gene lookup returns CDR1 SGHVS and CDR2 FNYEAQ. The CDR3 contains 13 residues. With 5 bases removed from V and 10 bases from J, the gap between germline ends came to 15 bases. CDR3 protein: CASSEILAPEQFF. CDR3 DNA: TGTGCCAGCAGCGAAATACTAGCTCCCGAGCAGTTCTTC.

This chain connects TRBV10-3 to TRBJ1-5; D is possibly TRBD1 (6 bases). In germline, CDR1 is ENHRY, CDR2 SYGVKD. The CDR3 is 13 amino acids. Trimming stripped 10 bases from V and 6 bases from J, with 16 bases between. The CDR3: CASKQGLAQPQHF. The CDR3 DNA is TGTGCCAGCAAACAGGGCTTGGCTCAGCCCCAGCATTTT.